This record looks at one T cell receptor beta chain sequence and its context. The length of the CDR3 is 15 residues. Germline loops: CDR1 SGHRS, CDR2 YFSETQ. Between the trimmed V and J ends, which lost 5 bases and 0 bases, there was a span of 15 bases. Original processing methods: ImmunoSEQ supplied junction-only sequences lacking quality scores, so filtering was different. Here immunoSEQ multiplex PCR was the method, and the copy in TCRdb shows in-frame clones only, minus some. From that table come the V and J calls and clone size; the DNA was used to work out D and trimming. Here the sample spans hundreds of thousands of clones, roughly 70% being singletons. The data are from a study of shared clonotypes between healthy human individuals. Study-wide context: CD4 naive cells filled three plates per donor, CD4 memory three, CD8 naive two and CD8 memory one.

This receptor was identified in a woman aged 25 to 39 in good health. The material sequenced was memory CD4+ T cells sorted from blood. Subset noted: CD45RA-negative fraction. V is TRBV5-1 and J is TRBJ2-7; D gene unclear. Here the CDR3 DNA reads TGCGCCAGCAGAGTCACTGCTTCCAGCTCCTACGAGCAGTACTTC. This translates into CASRVTASSSYEQYF. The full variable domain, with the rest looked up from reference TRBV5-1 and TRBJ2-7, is KAGVTQTPRYLIKTRGQQVTLSCSPISGHRSVSWYQQTPGQGLQFLFEYFSETQRNKGNFPGRFSGRQFSNSRSEMNVSTLELGDSALYLCASRVTASSSYEQYFGPGTRLTVT.